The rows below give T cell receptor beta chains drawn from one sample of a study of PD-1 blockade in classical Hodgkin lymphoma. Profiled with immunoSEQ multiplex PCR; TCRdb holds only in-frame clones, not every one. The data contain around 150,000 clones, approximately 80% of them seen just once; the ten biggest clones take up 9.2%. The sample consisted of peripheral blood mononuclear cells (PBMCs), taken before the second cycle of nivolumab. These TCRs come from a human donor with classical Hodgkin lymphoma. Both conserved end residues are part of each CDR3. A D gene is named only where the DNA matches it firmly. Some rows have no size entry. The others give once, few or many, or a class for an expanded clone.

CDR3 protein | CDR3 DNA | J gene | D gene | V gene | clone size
CASRMNSGTGELFF | TGCGCCAGCAGGATGAATAGTGGCACCGGGGAGCTGTTTTTT | TRBJ2-2 | - | TRBV10-2 | few
CASSNRDTGELFF | TGTGCCAGCAGCAACCGGGACACCGGGGAGCTGTTTTTT | TRBJ2-2 | - | TRBV7-9 | -
CASRGWTNEKLFF | TGCGCCAGCAGAGGGTGGACTAATGAAAAACTGTTTTTT | TRBJ1-4 | - | TRBV4-1 | -
CASSSSGTGRETQYF | TGTGCCAGCAGCTCATCCGGGACAGGGCGGGAGACCCAGTACTTC | TRBJ2-5 | TRBD1 | TRBV7-2 | -
CASLFTGDGIDNEQFF | TGTGCCAGCCTTTTTACAGGGGATGGGATAGACAATGAGCAGTTCTTC | TRBJ2-1 | TRBD1 | TRBV11-2 | -
CASSRSYGPPEKLFF | TGTGCCAGCAGTAGGAGTTATGGCCCGCCCGAAAAACTGTTTTTT | TRBJ1-4 | - | TRBV6-5 | -
CATSRVLRDSYNEQFF | TGTGCCACCAGCAGAGTATTAAGGGACTCCTACAATGAGCAGTTCTTC | TRBJ2-1 | - | TRBV15 | -
CASSLIGGERGNQPQHF | TGTGCCAGCAGCTTAATTGGGGGCGAGAGGGGCAATCAGCCCCAGCATTTT | TRBJ1-5 | - | TRBV7-3 | -
CATLGQESSYEQYF | TGTGCCACCCTCGGACAGGAGAGCTCCTACGAGCAGTACTTC | TRBJ2-7 | TRBD1 | TRBV6-6 | few
CASSSGQGSGEQYF | TGTGCCAGTAGTTCGGGACAGGGAAGTGGCGAGCAGTACTTC | TRBJ2-7 | TRBD1 | TRBV19 | -
CASSPNPADIQYF | TGTGCCAGCAGCCCCAACCCCGCGGACATTCAGTACTTC | TRBJ2-4 | - | TRBV7-3 | once
CASSEVAGSMNTEAFF | TGTGCCAGCAGTGAAGTGGCAGGGAGCATGAACACTGAAGCTTTCTTT | TRBJ1-1 | - | TRBV6-1 | -
CASSPPASPIFGEQYF | TGTGCCAGCAGCCCCCCCGCTAGTCCCATCTTTGGGGAGCAGTACTTC | TRBJ2-7 | - | TRBV7-8 | -
CASSYRPRDSPLHF | TGTGCCAGCAGCTACAGACCGCGAGATTCACCCCTCCACTTT | TRBJ1-6 | - | TRBV13 | -
CASRRGQGGLAQYF | TGTGCCAGCAGGCGCGGACAGGGTGGCTTGGCCCAGTACTTC | TRBJ2-5 | TRBD1 | TRBV2 | -
CASSYPAGNEQYF | TGTGCCAGCAGTTATCCCGCGGGGAACGAGCAGTACTTC | TRBJ2-7 | - | TRBV6-5 | few
CASSLEGAKNIQYF | TGCGCCAGCAGCTTGGAAGGGGCCAAAAACATTCAGTACTTC | TRBJ2-4 | - | TRBV5-1 | -
CASRKGWGEKNTEAFF | TGTGCCAGCAGAAAAGGATGGGGGGAAAAGAACACTGAAGCTTTCTTT | TRBJ1-1 | - | TRBV2 | -
CASSPDRVLNYGYTF | TGTGCCAGCTCACCGGACAGGGTATTAAACTATGGCTACACCTTC | TRBJ1-2 | TRBD1 | TRBV18 | few
CASTIDSYEQYF | TGTGCCAGCACCATTGACTCCTACGAGCAGTACTTC | TRBJ2-7 | - | TRBV7-9 | -
CASSAPYNEQFF | TGTGCCAGCAGCGCCCCCTACAATGAGCAGTTCTTC | TRBJ2-1 | - | TRBV9 | -
CASSSSGPQRLETQYF | TGTGCCAGCAGTTCGTCCGGGCCCCAGAGGTTGGAGACCCAGTACTTC | TRBJ2-5 | - | TRBV6-5 | -
CASSFPGGNNEQFF | TGTGCCAGCAGTTTTCCAGGGGGAAACAATGAGCAGTTCTTC | TRBJ2-1 | TRBD1 | TRBV28 | -
CASNRAAEDTGELFF | TGTGCCAGCAATCGTGCCGCGGAGGACACCGGGGAGCTGTTTTTT | TRBJ2-2 | - | TRBV2 | -
CASRGRSAGYTF | TGTGCCAGCAGAGGAAGGTCGGCTGGCTACACCTTC | TRBJ1-2 | - | TRBV6-1 | -
CASSQVGFGYTF | TGCGCCAGCAGCCAAGTCGGTTTTGGCTACACCTTC | TRBJ1-2 | - | TRBV4-1 | -
CASSIGDRTNYGYTF | TGTGCCAGTAGTATCGGTGACAGGACTAACTATGGCTACACCTTC | TRBJ1-2 | - | TRBV19 | -
CAISGWTSGGLDTQYF | TGTGCCATCAGTGGATGGACTAGCGGGGGTTTAGATACGCAGTATTTT | TRBJ2-3 | TRBD2 | TRBV10-3 | -